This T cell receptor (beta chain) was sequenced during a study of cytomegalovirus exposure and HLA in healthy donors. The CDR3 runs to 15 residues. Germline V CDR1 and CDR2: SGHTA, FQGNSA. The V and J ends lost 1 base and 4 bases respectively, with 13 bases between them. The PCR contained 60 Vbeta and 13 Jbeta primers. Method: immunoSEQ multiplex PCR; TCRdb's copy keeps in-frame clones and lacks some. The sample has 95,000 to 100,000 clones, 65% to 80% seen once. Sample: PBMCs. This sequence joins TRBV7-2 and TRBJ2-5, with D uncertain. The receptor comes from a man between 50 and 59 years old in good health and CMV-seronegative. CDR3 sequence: CASSLVYQPPETQYF. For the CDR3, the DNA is TGTGCCAGCAGCTTAGTCTACCAACCACCAGAGACCCAGTACTTC.